The clone carrying this TCR beta chain was seen only a few times. This sample was taken from a study of blood T cell repertoires in COVID-19. With 2 bases clipped from V and 4 bases from J, the junction kept 12 bases outside the gene matches. Germline CDR1 reads MDHEN; CDR2 reads SYDVKM. The CDR3 covers 18 residues. Assay used: immunoSEQ multiplex PCR; TCRdb lists only in-frame clones, some missing. Here the sample spans just under 80,000 clones, 80% being singletons. The material sequenced was peripheral blood. The chain combines TRBV28 with TRBJ1-2; 11 bases agree with TRBD1. The TCR comes from a woman between 70 and 85 years old with acute or convalescent COVID-19. The CDR3 DNA sequence: TGTGCCAGCAGTTTACCGGGACAGGGGGTCACCGTTGCCTATGGCTACACCTTC. Protein: CASSLPGQGVTVAYGYTF.